This T cell receptor beta chain originates from a study of blood T cell repertoires in COVID-19. Study information: Sites in the United States, Italy and Spain provided acute and convalescent COVID-19 samples.

Sequenced by immunoSEQ multiplex PCR; TCRdb stores in-frame clones only, minus some. The sample lists approximately 140,000 clones, 65% to 85% occurring once. Germline CDR1 reads SNHLY; CDR2 reads FYNNEI. The CDR3 consists of 13 residues. Trimming at V came to 4 bases and at J to 5 bases, leaving 4 bases not matched to a gene. The specimen was peripheral blood. The chain carries TRBV2 and TRBJ1-1; 7 positions agree with TRBD1. The TCR originated in a woman older than 75 with acute or convalescent COVID-19. Here the CDR3 DNA reads TGTGCCAGCAGTGTTGAGGGGGCAACTGAAGCTTTCTTT. As protein: CASSVEGATEAFF.